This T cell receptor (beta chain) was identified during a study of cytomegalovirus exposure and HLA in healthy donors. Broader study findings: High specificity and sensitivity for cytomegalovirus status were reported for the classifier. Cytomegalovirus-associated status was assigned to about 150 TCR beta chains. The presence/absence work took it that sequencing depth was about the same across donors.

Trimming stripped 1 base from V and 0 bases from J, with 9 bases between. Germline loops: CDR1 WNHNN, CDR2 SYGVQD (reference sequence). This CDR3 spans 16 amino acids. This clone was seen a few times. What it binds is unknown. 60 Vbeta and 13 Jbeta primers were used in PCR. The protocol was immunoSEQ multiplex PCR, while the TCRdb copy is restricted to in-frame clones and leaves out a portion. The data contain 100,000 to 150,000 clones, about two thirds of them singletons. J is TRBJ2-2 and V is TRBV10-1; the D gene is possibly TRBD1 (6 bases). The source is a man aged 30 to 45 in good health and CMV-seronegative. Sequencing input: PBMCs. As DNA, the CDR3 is TGCGCCAGCAGTGAGTTCAAGGGGGCGAACACCGGGGAGCTGTTTTTT. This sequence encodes CASSEFKGANTGELFF.